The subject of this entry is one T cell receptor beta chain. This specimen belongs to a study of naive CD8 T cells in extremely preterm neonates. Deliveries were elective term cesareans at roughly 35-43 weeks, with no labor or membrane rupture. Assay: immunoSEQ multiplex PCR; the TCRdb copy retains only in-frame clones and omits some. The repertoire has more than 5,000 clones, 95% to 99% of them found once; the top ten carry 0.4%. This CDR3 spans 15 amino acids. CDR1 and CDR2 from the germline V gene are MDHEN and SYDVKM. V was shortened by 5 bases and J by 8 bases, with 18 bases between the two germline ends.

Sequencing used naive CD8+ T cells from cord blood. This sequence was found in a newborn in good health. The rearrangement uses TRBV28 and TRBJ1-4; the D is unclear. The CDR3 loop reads CASSPHRTGWEKLFF. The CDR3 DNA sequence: TGTGCCAGCAGTCCCCACCGGACGGGGTGGGAAAAACTGTTTTTT. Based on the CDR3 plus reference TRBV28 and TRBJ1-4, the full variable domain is DVKVTQSSRYLVKRTGEKVFLECVQDMDHENMFWYRQDPGLGLRLIYFSYDVKMKEKGDIPEGYSVSREKKERFSLILESASTNQTSMYLCASSPHRTGWEKLFFGSGTQLSVL.